Listed below are T cell receptor beta chains from one sample, sequenced in a study of blood T cell repertoires in COVID-19. Clones were sequenced by immunoSEQ multiplex PCR, and TCRdb holds only the in-frame ones, with some missing. The data show 300,000 to 350,000 clones, over 70% seen once. Sample: peripheral blood. The receptors here all came from a man aged 25-45 years with active or convalescent COVID-19. Both conserved end residues are trimmed from each CDR3. The D gene is left open where the match is weak.

d_call	j_call	v_call	cdr3_aa
-	TRBJ2-3	TRBV13	ASSSRGQRSTDTQY
TRBD2	TRBJ2-3	TRBV7-2	ASSLVAGGQLRTDTQY
-	TRBJ2-1	TRBV5-4	ASSLGFASEQF
TRBD1	TRBJ1-2	TRBV5-1	ASSLQGAHYGYT
-	TRBJ1-1	TRBV24-1	ATSDATGKEGGNTEAF
-	TRBJ2-5	TRBV6-5	ASSYRQGGETQY
TRBD1	TRBJ1-4	TRBV5-1	ASSRRTGFGNNEKLF
TRBD2	TRBJ2-7	TRBV5-1	AREELAEPLDSYEQY
TRBD1	TRBJ1-2	TRBV7-8	ASSLADRGQYGYT
-	TRBJ1-2	TRBV30	AWTVGANYGYT
TRBD2	TRBJ2-1	TRBV7-3	ASSLTSGDYNEQF
-	TRBJ2-1	TRBV19	ASSAGLTRLNEQF
-	TRBJ2-1	TRBV2	ASTEQGNEQF
-	TRBJ1-2	TRBV28	ASSSRKGGTSYGYT
-	TRBJ2-1	TRBV25-1	ASSDGEITYNEQF
-	TRBJ1-3	TRBV11-3	ASSVEGGSGNTIY
-	TRBJ2-7	TRBV9	ASSVGPQNSYEQY
TRBD1	TRBJ1-2	TRBV19	ASWTGSYGYT
TRBD2	TRBJ2-7	TRBV3-1/TRBV3-2	ASSETSGSYEQY
TRBD2	TRBJ2-1	TRBV24-1	ATSDSGLAGSQGEQF
TRBD1	TRBJ1-4	TRBV5-1	ASSPVTTGPATNEKLF
TRBD1	TRBJ1-2	TRBV2	ASSTRDRGRLGYGYT
TRBD1	TRBJ1-2	TRBV5-4	ASSPGQAYGYT
TRBD1	TRBJ2-7	TRBV7-9	ASSLEQGAYEQY
-	TRBJ1-2	TRBV5-4	ASSPPGRTDGYT
-	TRBJ1-6	TRBV27	ASSPTAKAYSPLH
-	TRBJ1-6	TRBV4-1	ASSLSAGPLH
-	TRBJ2-7	TRBV19	ASSEDYEQY
TRBD1	TRBJ1-5	TRBV19	ATNRGISNQPQH
TRBD2	TRBJ2-1	TRBV5-4	ASSTEALAGNEQF
TRBD1	TRBJ2-7	TRBV4-3	ASSQHPGQASYEQY
-	TRBJ1-2	TRBV9	ASSVEVGGATGYT
TRBD1	TRBJ2-3	TRBV11-3	ASSLAPGQGDGTQY
TRBD1	TRBJ2-7	TRBV6-5	ASGDSPYEQY